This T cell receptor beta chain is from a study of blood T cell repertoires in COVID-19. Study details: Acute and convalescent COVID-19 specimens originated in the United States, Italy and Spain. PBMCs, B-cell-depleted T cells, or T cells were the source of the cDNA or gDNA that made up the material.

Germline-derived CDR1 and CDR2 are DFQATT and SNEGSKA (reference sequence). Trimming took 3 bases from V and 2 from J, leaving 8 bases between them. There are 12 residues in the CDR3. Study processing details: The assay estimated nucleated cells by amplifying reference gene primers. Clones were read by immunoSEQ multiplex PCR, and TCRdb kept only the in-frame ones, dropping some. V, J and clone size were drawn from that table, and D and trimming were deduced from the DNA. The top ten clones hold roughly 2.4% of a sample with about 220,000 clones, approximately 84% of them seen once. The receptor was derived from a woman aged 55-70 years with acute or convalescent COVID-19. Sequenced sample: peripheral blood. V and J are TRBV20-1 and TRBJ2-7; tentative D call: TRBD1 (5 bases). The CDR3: CSASDRTYEQYF. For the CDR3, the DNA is TGCAGTGCTAGTGACAGAACCTACGAGCAGTACTTC.